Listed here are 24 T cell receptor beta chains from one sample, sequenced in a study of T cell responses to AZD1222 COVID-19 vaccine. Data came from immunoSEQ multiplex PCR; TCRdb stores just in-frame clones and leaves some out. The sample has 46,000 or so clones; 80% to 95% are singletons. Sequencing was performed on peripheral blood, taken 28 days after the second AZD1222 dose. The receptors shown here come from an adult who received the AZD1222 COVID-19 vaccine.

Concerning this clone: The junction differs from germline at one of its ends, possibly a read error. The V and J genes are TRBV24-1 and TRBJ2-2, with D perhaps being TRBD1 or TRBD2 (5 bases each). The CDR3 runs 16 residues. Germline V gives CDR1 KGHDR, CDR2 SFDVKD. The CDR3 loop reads CATSDLCGPKLGGAVF. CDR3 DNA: TGTGCCACCAGTGATTTGTGCGGACCCAAGCTTGGGGGAGCTGTTTTT.

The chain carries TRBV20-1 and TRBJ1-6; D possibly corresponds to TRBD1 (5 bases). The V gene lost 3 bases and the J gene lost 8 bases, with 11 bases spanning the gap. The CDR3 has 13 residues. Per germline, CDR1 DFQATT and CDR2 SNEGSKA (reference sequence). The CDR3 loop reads CSASGQGDSPLHF. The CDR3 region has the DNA TGCAGTGCTAGTGGCCAGGGTGATTCACCCCTCCACTTT.

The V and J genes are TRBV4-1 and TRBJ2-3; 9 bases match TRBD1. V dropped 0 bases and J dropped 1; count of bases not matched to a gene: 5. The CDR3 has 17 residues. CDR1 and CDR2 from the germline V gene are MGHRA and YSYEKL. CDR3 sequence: CASSQDTGGRGTDTQYF. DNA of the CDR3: TGCGCCAGCAGCCAAGACACAGGGGGCCGTGGCACAGATACGCAGTATTTT.

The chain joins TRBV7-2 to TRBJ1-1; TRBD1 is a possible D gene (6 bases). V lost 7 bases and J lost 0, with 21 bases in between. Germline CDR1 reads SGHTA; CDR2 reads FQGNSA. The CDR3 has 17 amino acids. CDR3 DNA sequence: TGTGCCAGCACCCAATCAGCGGGGGGCAGGGTGAACACTGAAGCTTTCTTT. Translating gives CASTQSAGGRVNTEAFF.

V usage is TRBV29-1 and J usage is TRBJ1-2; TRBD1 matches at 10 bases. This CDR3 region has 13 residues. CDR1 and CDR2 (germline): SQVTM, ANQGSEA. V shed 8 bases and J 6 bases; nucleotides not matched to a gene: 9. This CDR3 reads CSLGTGDLNGYTF. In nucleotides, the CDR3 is TGCAGCCTAGGGACAGGGGATTTAAATGGCTACACCTTC.

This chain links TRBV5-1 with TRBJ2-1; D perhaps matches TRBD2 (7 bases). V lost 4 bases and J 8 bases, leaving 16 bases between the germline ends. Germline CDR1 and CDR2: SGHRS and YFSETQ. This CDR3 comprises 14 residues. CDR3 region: CASSPEGEGDEQFF. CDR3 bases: TGCGCCAGCAGCCCCGAGGGGGAGGGGGATGAGCAGTTCTTC.

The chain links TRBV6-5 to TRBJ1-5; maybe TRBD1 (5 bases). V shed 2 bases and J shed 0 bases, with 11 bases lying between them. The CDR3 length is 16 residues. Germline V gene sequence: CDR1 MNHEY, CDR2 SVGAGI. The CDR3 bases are TGTGCCAGCAGTTACCGTCAGGGTAATAGCAATCAGCCCCAGCATTTT. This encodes CASSYRQGNSNQPQHF.

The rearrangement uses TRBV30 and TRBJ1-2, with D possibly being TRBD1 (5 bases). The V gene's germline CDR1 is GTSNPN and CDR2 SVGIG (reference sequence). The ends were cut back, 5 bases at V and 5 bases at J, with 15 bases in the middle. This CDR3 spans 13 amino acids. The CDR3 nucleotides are TGTGCCTGGTCGGGGGGGGTCCGGTATGGCTACACCTTC. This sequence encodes CAWSGGVRYGYTF.

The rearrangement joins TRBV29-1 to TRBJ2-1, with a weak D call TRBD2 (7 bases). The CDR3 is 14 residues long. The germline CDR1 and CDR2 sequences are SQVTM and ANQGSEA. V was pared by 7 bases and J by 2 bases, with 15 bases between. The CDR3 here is CSATRGATYNEQFF. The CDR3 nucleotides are TGCAGCGCTACCCGGGGGGCAACCTACAATGAGCAGTTCTTC.

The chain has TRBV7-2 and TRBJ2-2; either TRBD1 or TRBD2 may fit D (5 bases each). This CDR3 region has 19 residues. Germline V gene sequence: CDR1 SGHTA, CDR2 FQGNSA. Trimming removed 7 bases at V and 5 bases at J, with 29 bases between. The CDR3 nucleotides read TGTGCCAGCACCCAAAGGTCGGCAGGGTCGGCCGGGAAAACCGGGGAGCTGTTTTTT. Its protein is CASTQRSAGSAGKTGELFF.

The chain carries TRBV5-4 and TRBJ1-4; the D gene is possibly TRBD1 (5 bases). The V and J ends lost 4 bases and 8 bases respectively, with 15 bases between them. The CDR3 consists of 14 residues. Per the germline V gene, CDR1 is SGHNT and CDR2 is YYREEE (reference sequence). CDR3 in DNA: TGTGCCAGCAGCGGGGGTCCGTCTTGGGAAAAACTGTTTTTT. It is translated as CASSGGPSWEKLFF.

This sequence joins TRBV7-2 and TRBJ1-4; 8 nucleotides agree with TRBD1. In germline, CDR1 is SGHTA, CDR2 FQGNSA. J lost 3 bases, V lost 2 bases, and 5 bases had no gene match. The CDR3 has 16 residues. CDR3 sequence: CASSLPGTGPNEKLFF. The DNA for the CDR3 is TGTGCCAGCAGCTTACCAGGGACAGGACCTAATGAAAAACTGTTTTTT.

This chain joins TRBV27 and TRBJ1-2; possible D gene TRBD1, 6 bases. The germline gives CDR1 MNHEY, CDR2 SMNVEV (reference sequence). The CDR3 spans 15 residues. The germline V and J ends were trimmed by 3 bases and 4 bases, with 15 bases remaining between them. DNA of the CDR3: TGTGCCAGCAGTTTTGGGGACACCCGCTCCTATGGCTACACCTTC. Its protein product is CASSFGDTRSYGYTF.

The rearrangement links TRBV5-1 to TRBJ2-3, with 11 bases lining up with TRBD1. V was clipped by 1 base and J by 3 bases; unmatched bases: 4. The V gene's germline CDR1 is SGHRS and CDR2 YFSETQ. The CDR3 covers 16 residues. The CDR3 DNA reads TGCGCCAGCAGCTTGATAGGGACAGGGGGGACAGATACGCAGTATTTT. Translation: CASSLIGTGGTDTQYF. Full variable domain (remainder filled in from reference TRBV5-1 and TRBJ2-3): KAGVTQTPRYLIKTRGQQVTLSCSPISGHRSVSWYQQTPGQGLQFLFEYFSETQRNKGNFPGRFSGRQFSNSRSEMNVSTLELGDSALYLCASSLIGTGGTDTQYFGPGTRLTVL.

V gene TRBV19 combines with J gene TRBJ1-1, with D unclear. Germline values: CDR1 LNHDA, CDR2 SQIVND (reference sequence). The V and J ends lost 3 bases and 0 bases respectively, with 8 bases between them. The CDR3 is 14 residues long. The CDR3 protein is CASSIRRMNTEAFF. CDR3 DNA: TGTGCCAGTAGTATCAGGAGGATGAACACTGAAGCTTTCTTT. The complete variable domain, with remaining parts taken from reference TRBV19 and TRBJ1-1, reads DGGITQSPKYLFRKEGQNVTLSCEQNLNHDAMYWYRQDPGQGLRLIYYSQIVNDFQKGDIAEGYSVSREKKESFPLTVTSAQKNPTAFYLCASSIRRMNTEAFFGQGTRLTVV.

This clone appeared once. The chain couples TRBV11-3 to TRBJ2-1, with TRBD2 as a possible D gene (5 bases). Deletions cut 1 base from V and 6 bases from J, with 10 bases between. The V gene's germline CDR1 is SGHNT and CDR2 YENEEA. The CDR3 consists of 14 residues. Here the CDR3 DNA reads TGTGCCAGCAGCTTAGTGACTAACCCCAATGAGCAGTTCTTC. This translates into CASSLVTNPNEQFF.

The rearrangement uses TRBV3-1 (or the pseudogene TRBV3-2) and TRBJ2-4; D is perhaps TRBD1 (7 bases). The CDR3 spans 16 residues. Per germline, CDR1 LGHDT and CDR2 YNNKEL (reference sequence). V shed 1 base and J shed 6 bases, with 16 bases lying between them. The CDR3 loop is CASSQVGGGAVNIQYF. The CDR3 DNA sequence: TGTGCCAGCAGCCAAGTAGGGGGCGGGGCAGTAAACATTCAGTACTTC.

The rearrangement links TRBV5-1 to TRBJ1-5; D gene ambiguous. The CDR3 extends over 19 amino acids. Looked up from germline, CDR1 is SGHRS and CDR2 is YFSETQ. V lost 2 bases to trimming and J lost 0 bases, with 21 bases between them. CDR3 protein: CASSFLAGYILNSNQPQHF. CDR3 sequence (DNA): TGCGCCAGCAGCTTTTTGGCAGGCTATATCCTCAATAGCAATCAGCCCCAGCATTTT.

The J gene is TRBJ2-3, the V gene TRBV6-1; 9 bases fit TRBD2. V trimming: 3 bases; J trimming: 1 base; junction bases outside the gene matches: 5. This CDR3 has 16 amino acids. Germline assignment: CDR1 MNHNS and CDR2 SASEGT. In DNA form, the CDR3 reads TGTGCCAGCAGTGACTACTTAGCGGGGGGCACAGATACGCAGTATTTT. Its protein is CASSDYLAGGTDTQYF.

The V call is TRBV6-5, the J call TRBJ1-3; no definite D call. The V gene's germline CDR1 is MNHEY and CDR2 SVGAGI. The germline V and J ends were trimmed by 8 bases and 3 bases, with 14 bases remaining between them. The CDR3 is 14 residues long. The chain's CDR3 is CASLSAGRGNTIYF. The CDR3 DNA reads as TGTGCCAGCCTGTCTGCAGGTCGTGGAAACACCATATATTTT.

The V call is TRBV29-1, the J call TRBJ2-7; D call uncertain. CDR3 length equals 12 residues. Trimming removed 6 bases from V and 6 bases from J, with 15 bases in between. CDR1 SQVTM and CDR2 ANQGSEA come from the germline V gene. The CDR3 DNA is TGCAGCGTCCCCCTCCGGATGGGCGAGCAGTACTTC. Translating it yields CSVPLRMGEQYF.

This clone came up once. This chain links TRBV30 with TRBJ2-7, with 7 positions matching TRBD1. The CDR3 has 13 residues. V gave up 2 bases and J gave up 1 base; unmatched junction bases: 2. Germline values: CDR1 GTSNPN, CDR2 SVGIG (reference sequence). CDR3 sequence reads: CAWSRGQSYEQYF. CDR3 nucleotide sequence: TGTGCCTGGAGTCGGGGACAGTCCTACGAGCAGTACTTC.

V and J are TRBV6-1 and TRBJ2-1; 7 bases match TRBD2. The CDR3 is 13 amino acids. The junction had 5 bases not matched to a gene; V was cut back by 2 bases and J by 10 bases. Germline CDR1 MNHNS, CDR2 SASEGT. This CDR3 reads CASSETSADEQFF. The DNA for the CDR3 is TGTGCCAGCAGTGAAACTAGCGCGGACGAGCAGTTCTTC.

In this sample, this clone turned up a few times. The CDR3 DNA reads as TGTGCCAGCAGCCGACGGGAAGGAGGAGGCTACACCTTC. Its protein product is CASSRREGGGYTF. The rearrangement joins TRBV27 to TRBJ1-2, with D uncertain. This CDR3 is built from 13 residues. Per the germline V gene, CDR1 is MNHEY and CDR2 is SMNVEV (reference sequence). The V end was cut by 6 bases, the J end by 8 bases, with 16 bases between.